The 2 T cell receptor beta chains reported below all come from one sample, sequenced in a study of T cell repertoires in cytomegalovirus infection (dated by TCRdb to 2018 to 2020). Their antigens remain unidentified. The treatment or condition label on this specimen signifies: in vitro stimulation with specific CMV peptide epitopes to enrich CMV-specific T cells. Sequencing was performed on an Illumina HiSeq 1500. In TCRdb, the public reads were trimmed at Q25 with fastp and aligned with MiXCR, with productive beta chains retained. Each CDR3 protein gets just one entry, which takes the most common genes and DNA from the rows behind it. The sample records 650,000 to 900,000 distinct CDR3 sequences, almost 30% of which are singletons. The ten largest clones capture about an eighth of the sample. Specimen: cultured CD8+ T cells from PBMCs, collected from culture after CMV antigen stimulation. The receptor set was obtained from a human donor in good health (CMV status not recorded). Some clones in this sample may be carry-over from other donors' samples.

The V and J genes are TRBV5-1 and TRBJ2-7; no clear D. This CDR3 is 14 amino acids long. Looked up from germline, CDR1 is SGHRS and CDR2 is YFSETQ. V lost 5 bases, J lost 0 bases, and 12 bases lay in between. The CDR3 loop is CASRLLDPSYEQYF. The CDR3 coding sequence is TGCGCCAGCAGGCTTCTAGATCCCTCCTACGAGCAGTACTTC.

V usage is TRBV6-5 and J usage is TRBJ2-3, with D hard to call. V was clipped by 0 bases and J by 4 bases, with 8 bases between them. Germline CDR1 reads MNHEY; CDR2 reads SVGAGI. The CDR3 loop spans 14 amino acids. Here the CDR3 DNA reads TGTGCCAGCAGTTACTCGTCCGTTCCAGATACGCAGTATTTT. It encodes CASSYSSVPDTQYF.